A single sample is the source of the 14 T cell receptor beta chains below, sequenced in a study of spatial heterogeneity in lung cancer. Time point noted: sample taken at primary tumor resection. These receptors lack a known antigen. One entry per CDR3 protein results from TCRdb running MiXCR on the 5' RACE reads. Found here are fewer than 2,500 distinct CDR3 sequences, approximately 35% of them singletons; the top ten hold 20% to 25%. The study, taken as a whole, reports: Counts that tracked tumor mutation counts were those of expanded intratumoral alpha and beta TCRs.

The sample was lung tumor tissue, taken at surgery. The receptors shown here come from a male donor with early-stage non-small cell lung cancer.

The chain links TRBV7-6 to TRBJ2-1; the match to TRBD2 covers 10 bases. Per germline, CDR1 SGHVS and CDR2 FNYEAQ. This CDR3 contains 15 residues. V was clipped by 8 bases and J by 8 bases; unmatched bases: 12. CDR3 sequence (DNA): TGTGCCAGCGGTTCCGGGACTAGCGATATGGATGAGCAGTTCTTC. This sequence encodes CASGSGTSDMDEQFF.

By its share, this clonotype is large (0.1 to 1%). The J gene is TRBJ1-5, the V gene TRBV6-5, with no clear D. The CDR3 consists of 12 residues. In germline, CDR1 is MNHEY, CDR2 SVGAGI. Trimming took off 2 bases at V and 4 bases at J, with 3 bases between the two ends. The CDR3 coding sequence is TGTGCCAGCAGTTACCTAAATCAGCCCCAGCATTTT. This encodes CASSYLNQPQHF.

V usage is TRBV11-2 and J usage is TRBJ1-1; 7 bases align to TRBD1. The V gene's germline CDR1 is SGHAT and CDR2 FQNNGV. The CDR3 contains 13 residues. J lost 11 bases, V lost 1 base, and 7 bases had no gene match. The CDR3 bases are TGTGCCAGCAGCTTAGGACAGGGCGGGTTCGCTTTCTTT. This codes for CASSLGQGGFAFF.

V gene TRBV6-2 or TRBV6-3 combines with J gene TRBJ1-1; 7 bases agree with TRBD1. The V gene's germline CDR1 is MNHEY and CDR2 SVGEGT. The CDR3 has 15 residues. V shed 6 bases and J 1 base; nucleotides not matched to a gene: 8. This CDR3 is CASRMPGGSNTEAFF. DNA for the CDR3: TGTGCCAGCAGGATGCCAGGGGGGTCGAACACTGAAGCTTTCTTT.

The V and J genes are TRBV29-1 and TRBJ2-3; D is perhaps TRBD1 (6 bases). Trimming took 4 bases from V and 5 from J, leaving 16 bases between them. Germline V CDR1 and CDR2: SQVTM, ANQGSEA. The CDR3 length is 14 residues. The CDR3: CSVVGTQTGDTQYF. The CDR3 bases are TGCAGCGTTGTCGGGACACAGACTGGAGATACGCAGTATTTT.

This clonotype rates as large. J is TRBJ2-6 and V is TRBV28, with D possibly TRBD1 on 5 matching bases. The CDR3 extends over 13 amino acids. Germline-derived CDR1 and CDR2 are MDHEN and SYDVKM. Between the trimmed V and J ends, which lost 8 bases and 0 bases, there was a span of 5 bases. The CDR3 DNA sequence: TGTGCCAGCGGGGCCTCTGGGGCCAACGTCCTGACTTTC. Translated, it gives CASGASGANVLTF.

By share of the sample, this clonotype is medium-sized (0.01 to 0.1%). The chain links TRBV6-5 to TRBJ1-2; unclear D gene. Germline loops: CDR1 MNHEY, CDR2 SVGAGI. Trimming pared 0 bases from V and 4 bases from J, leaving 6 bases between. The CDR3 has 13 amino acids. The CDR3 spells CASSYSNGYGYTF. In DNA form, the CDR3 reads TGTGCCAGCAGTTACTCCAACGGCTATGGCTACACCTTC.

In this sample, this clonotype is large. The chain uses TRBV13 and TRBJ2-7; D perhaps matches TRBD2 (6 bases). Trimming cost V 5 bases and J 7 bases, with 21 bases left between them. The CDR3 has 15 amino acids. Germline CDR1 is PRHDT and CDR2 is FYEKMQ (reference sequence). CDR3 region: CASSPRLATPGEQYF. The CDR3 bases are TGTGCCAGCAGCCCCCGGCTAGCGACCCCCGGGGAGCAGTACTTC.

This rearrangement joins TRBV6-5 to TRBJ2-3; 10 nucleotides match TRBD1. Germline-derived CDR1 and CDR2 are MNHEY and SVGAGI. The CDR3 length is 15 residues. J lost 6 bases, V lost 6 bases, and 9 bases had no gene match. The CDR3 coding sequence is TGTGCCAGCAGGCGTTCGGGACAGGGGTTGGATACGCAGTATTTT. Translated, it gives CASRRSGQGLDTQYF.

J is TRBJ2-1 and V is TRBV29-1, with TRBD2 identical over 7 bases. Germline CDR1 SQVTM, CDR2 ANQGSEA. Trimming took 3 bases from V and 0 from J; bases not matched to a gene: 14. The CDR3 totals 18 residues. CDR3 residues: CSVEGERGGYSSYNEQFF. For the CDR3, the DNA is TGCAGCGTTGAGGGGGAGCGGGGAGGGTATAGCTCCTACAATGAGCAGTTCTTC.

The chain uses TRBV7-2 and TRBJ2-1; either TRBD1 or TRBD2 may supply D (5 bases each). The CDR3 is 16 amino acids. Germline lookup yields CDR1 SGHTA and CDR2 FQGNSA. Trimming stripped 5 bases from V and 9 bases from J, with 23 bases between. In nucleotides, the CDR3 is TGTGCCAGCAGCCCCGGACGGGGATGGTTTGGGGGTGAGCAGTTCTTC. Protein: CASSPGRGWFGGEQFF.

Here the CDR3 DNA reads TGTGCCAGCAGCTCACGGGTCGGACTAGCGGAAGGGAATGAGCAGTTCTTC. It is translated as CASSSRVGLAEGNEQFF. The gene calls are TRBV14 and TRBJ2-1, with 10 bases that match TRBD2. CDR1 is SGHDN, CDR2 FVKESK, per germline. Trimming removed 5 bases from V and 7 bases from J; junction bases left unmatched: 14. CDR3 size: 17 residues.

Only one count was recorded for this clonotype. The chain employs TRBV12-3 or TRBV12-4 and TRBJ2-4; TRBD1 is a possible D gene (5 bases). The ends were cut back, 3 bases at V and 5 bases at J, with 11 bases in the middle. This CDR3 region has 14 residues. This CDR3 reads CASSLGLGENIQYF. Written as DNA, the CDR3 is TGTGCCAGCAGTTTGGGGCTAGGAGAAAACATTCAGTACTTC.

This clonotype qualifies as medium-sized. The chain is built from TRBV5-1 and TRBJ2-7; D gene ambiguous. CDR1 is SGHRS, CDR2 YFSETQ, per germline. The CDR3 is made up of 13 amino acids. V lost 4 bases and J lost 0, with 8 bases in between. CDR3 protein: CASSPVTSYEQYF. CDR3 nucleotide sequence: TGCGCCAGCAGCCCGGTAACCTCCTACGAGCAGTACTTC.